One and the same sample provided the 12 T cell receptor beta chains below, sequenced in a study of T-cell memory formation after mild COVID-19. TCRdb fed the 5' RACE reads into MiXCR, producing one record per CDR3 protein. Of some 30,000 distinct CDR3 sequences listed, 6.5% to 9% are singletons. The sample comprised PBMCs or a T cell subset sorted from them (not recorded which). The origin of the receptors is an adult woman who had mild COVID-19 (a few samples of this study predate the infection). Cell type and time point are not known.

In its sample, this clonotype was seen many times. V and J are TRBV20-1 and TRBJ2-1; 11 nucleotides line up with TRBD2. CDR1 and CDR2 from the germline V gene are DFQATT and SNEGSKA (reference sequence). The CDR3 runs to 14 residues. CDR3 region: CSSSPGLAVGEQFF. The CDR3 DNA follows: TGCTCCTCCTCACCGGGACTAGCGGTCGGTGAGCAGTTCTTC.

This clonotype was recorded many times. The CDR3 nucleotides are TGTGCCAGCTCCATAGGGAGAGGGATGGGTCATGAAAAACTGTTTTTT. Its translation is CASSIGRGMGHEKLFF. The chain couples TRBV27 to TRBJ1-4; no clear D gene. V lost 8 bases and J lost 6, with 22 bases in between. Germline lookup yields CDR1 MNHEY and CDR2 SMNVEV (reference sequence). This CDR3 spans 16 amino acids.

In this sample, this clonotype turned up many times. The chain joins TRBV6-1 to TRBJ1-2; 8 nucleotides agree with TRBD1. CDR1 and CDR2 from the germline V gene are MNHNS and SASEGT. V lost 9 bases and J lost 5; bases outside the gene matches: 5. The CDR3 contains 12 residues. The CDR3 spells CASQDRAYGYTF. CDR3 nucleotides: TGTGCCAGTCAGGACAGGGCTTATGGCTACACCTTC.

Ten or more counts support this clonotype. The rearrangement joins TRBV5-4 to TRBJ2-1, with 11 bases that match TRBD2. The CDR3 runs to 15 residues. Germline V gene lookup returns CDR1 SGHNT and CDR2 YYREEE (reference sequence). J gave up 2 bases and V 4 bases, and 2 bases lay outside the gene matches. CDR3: CASSRSGGAYNEQFF. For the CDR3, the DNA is TGTGCCAGCAGCCGTAGCGGGGGGGCCTACAATGAGCAGTTCTTC.

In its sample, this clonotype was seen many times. Here the CDR3 DNA reads TGCAGTGCTAGAGGAGAACCTGGTCAGCCCCAGCATTTT. Its protein is CSARGEPGQPQHF. The V call is TRBV20-1, the J call TRBJ1-5; D is unresolved. The CDR3 contains 13 residues. Deletions cut 1 base from V and 6 bases from J, with 10 bases between. The germline V gene has CDR1 DFQATT and CDR2 SNEGSKA (reference sequence).

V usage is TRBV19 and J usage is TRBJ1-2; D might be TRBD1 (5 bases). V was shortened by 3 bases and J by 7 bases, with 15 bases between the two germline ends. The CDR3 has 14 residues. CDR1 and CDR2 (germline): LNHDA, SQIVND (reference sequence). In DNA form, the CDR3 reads TGTGCCAGTAGTATTCCCGGACATGGCACTGGCTACACCTTC. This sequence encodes CASSIPGHGTGYTF.

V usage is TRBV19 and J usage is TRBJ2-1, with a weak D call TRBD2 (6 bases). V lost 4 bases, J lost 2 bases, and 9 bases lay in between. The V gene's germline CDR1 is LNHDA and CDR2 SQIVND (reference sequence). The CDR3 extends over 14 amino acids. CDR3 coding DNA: TGTGCCAGTAGTAGGGACTCTGCCTACAATGAGCAGTTCTTC. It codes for CASSRDSAYNEQFF.

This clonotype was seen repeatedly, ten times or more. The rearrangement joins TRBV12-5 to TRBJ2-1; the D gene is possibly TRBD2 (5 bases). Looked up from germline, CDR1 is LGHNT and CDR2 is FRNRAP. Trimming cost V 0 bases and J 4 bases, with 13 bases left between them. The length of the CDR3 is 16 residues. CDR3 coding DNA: TGTGCTAGTGGTTTGGTAGTCAGCGGCAGGTACAATGAGCAGTTCTTC. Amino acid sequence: CASGLVVSGRYNEQFF.

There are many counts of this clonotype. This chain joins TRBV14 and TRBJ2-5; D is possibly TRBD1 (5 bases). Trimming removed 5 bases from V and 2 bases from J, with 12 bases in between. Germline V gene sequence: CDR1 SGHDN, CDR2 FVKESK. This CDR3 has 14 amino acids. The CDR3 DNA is TGTGCCAGCAGCTGGGGCAGCTCACAAGAGACCCAGTACTTC. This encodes CASSWGSSQETQYF.

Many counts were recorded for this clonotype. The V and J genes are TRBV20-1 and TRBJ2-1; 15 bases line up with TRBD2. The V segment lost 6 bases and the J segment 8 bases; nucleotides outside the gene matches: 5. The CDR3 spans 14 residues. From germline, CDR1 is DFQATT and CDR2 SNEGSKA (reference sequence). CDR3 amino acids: CSAQGLAGGDEQFF. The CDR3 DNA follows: TGCAGTGCCCAGGGACTAGCGGGAGGCGATGAGCAGTTCTTC.

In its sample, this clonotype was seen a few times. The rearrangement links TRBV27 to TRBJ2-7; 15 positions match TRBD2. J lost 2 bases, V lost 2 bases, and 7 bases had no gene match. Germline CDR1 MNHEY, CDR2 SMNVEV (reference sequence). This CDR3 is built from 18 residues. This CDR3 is CASSLGGLAGGRPYEQYF. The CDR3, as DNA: TGTGCCAGCAGTTTAGGGGGACTAGCGGGGGGCCGCCCCTACGAGCAGTACTTC.

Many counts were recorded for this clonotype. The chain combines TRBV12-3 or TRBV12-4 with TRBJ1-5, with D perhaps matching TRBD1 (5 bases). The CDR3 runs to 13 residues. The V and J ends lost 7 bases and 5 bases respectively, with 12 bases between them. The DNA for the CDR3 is TGTGCCAGCAAGCTCGACAGTTATCAGCCCCAGCATTTT. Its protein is CASKLDSYQPQHF.